What follows is one TCR beta chain and its context. Random hexamers were used to reverse transcribe about 0.5 to 1 ug of RNA. Across 54 Vbeta and 13 Jbeta, immunoSEQ multiplex PCR amplified TCR beta CDR3. TCRdb passed the immunoSEQ multiplex PCR reads through MiXCR, listing each CDR3 protein once. The table lists hundreds of thousands of distinct CDR3 sequences, approximately 89% of them singletons. This sample is drawn from a study of CD8 T cells in Susac syndrome. Trimming removed 0 bases from V and 6 bases from J, with 4 bases in between. The CDR3 is made up of 12 amino acids. Germline V gene lookup returns CDR1 MGHRA and CDR2 YSYEKL. In the multiple sclerosis control group, patients were treatment-naive and had stable or active relapsing-remitting disease. TEMRA cells underwent FACS enrichment and CD8+ and CD4+ T cells underwent negative isolation.

This chain joins TRBV4-1 and TRBJ2-3; D not resolved. Source material: CD8+ T cells from PBMCs. This TCR was sampled from a human donor with multiple sclerosis. The CDR3 protein is CASSQDYDTQYF. CDR3 nucleotide sequence: TGCGCCAGCAGCCAAGATTATGATACGCAGTATTTT.